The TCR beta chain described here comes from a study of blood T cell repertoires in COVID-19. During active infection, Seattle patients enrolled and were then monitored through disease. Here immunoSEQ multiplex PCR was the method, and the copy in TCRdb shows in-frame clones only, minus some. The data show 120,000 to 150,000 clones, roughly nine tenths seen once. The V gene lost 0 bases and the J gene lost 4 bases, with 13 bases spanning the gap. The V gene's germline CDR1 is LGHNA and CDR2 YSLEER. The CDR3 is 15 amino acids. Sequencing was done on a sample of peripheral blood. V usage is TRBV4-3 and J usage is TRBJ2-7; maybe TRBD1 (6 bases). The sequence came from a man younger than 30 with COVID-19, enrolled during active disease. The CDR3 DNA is TGCGCCAGCAGCCAAGACGGCCAGGGGTTTTACGAGCAGTACTTC. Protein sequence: CASSQDGQGFYEQYF.